This paragraph reports one T cell receptor (beta chain). Antigen unknown. This entry comes from a study of OX40 agonist ivuxolimab in advanced cancers. In the study overall: Ivuxolimab, an agonistic anti-OX40 (CD134) antibody, was given to patients. Study-wide results and caveats: At 0.1 to 3.0 mg/kg, CD4+ and CD8+ blood T cells expanded clonally by week 6. Among T cells, CD8+ cells averaged more expanded clones than CD4+ cells.

V was trimmed by 7 bases and J by 4 bases, leaving 14 bases between them. This CDR3 comprises 13 residues. Here immunoSEQ multiplex PCR was the method, and the copy in TCRdb shows in-frame clones only, minus some. The top ten hold approximately 49% of the sample, which has about 5,100 clones, about three fifths seen once. The material sequenced was CD4+ or CD8+ T cells sorted from blood, taken in a trial of the OX40 agonist ivuxolimab. The rearrangement uses TRBV5-3 and TRBJ1-2; unclear D gene. TRBV5-3 belongs to the ORF category, with a function that is uncertain. The sequence was collected from an adult with an advanced solid tumor such as melanoma, head and neck, liver or kidney cancer. CDR3 protein: CARLVRKTYGYTF. CDR3 bases: TGTGCCAGATTGGTGAGAAAGACCTATGGCTACACCTTC.